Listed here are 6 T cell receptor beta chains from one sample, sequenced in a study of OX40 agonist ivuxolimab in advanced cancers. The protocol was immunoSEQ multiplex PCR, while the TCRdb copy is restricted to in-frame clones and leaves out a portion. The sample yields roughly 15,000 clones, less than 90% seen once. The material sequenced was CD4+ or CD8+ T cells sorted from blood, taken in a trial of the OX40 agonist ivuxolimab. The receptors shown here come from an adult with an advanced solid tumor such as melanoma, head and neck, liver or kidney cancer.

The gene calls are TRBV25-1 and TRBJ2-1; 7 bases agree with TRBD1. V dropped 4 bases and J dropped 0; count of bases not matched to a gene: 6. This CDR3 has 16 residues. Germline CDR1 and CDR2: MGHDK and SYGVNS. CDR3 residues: CASSASGTASYNEQFF. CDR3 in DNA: TGTGCCAGCAGTGCCTCCGGGACAGCCTCCTACAATGAGCAGTTCTTC.

CDR3: CASSLGRQGKSEAFF. CDR3 bases: TGTGCCAGCAGCTTAGGGAGACAGGGGAAGTCTGAAGCTTTCTTT. This chain links TRBV7-2 with TRBJ1-1; 8 nucleotides align to TRBD1. V shed 1 base, J shed 6 bases, and the junction held 7 bases outside the gene matches. The CDR3 has 15 residues. Germline V gene lookup returns CDR1 SGHTA and CDR2 FQGNSA.

This CDR3 reads CASRPTSRQETQYF. DNA of the CDR3: TGTGCCAGCAGACCAACTAGCAGACAAGAGACCCAGTACTTC. The V and J genes are TRBV6-5 and TRBJ2-5; tentatively, D is TRBD2 (6 bases). V was shortened by 6 bases and J by 2 bases, with 13 bases between the two germline ends. Germline V CDR1 and CDR2: MNHEY, SVGAGI. The CDR3 length is 14 residues.

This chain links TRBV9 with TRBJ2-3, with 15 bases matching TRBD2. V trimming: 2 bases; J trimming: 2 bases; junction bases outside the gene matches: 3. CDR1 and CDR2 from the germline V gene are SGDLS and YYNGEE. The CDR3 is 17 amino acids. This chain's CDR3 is CASSVGTSGGITDTQYF. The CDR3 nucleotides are TGTGCCAGCAGCGTGGGGACTAGCGGGGGGATCACAGATACGCAGTATTTT.

The CDR3 protein is CSVGRNTEAFF. The CDR3 DNA reads TGCAGCGTGGGCAGGAACACTGAAGCTTTCTTT. V is TRBV29-1 and J is TRBJ1-1; D uncertain. The V gene's germline CDR1 is SQVTM and CDR2 ANQGSEA. The CDR3 spans 11 residues. Between the trimmed V and J ends, which lost 6 bases and 1 base, there was a span of 6 bases.

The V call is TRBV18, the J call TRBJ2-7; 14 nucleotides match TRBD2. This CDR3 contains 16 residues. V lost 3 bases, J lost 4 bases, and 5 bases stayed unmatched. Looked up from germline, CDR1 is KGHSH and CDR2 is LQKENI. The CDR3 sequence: CASSPGTSGRRYEQYF. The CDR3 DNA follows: TGTGCCAGCTCACCGGGGACTAGCGGGAGAAGGTACGAGCAGTACTTC.